These 16 T cell receptor beta chains were sequenced from one sample in a study of blood T cells in healthy people across ages. A second PCR of 7 to 11 cycles used a sample-barcoded 5' primer and a J-beta primer mix. TCRdb re-derived calls from the 5' RACE reads in MiXCR, one entry per CDR3 protein. Of fewer than 1 million distinct CDR3 sequences listed, roughly 44% are singletons. Sequencing input: blood. These receptors were taken from a man in his sixties in good health.

The chain has TRBV20-1 and TRBJ2-3; the D gene is possibly TRBD2 (6 bases). The germline gives CDR1 DFQATT, CDR2 SNEGSKA (reference sequence). The V gene lost 6 bases and the J gene lost 8 bases, with 21 bases spanning the gap. CDR3 length equals 14 residues. The CDR3 DNA is TGCAGTGCCCTCCAGGGCGGGGACGTGGGTACGCAGTATTTT. This gives the protein CSALQGGDVGTQYF.

V gene TRBV9 combines with J gene TRBJ2-5; D unclear. Germline V gives CDR1 SGDLS, CDR2 YYNGEE. V was trimmed by 0 bases and J by 1 base, leaving 7 bases between them. This CDR3 contains 14 residues. CDR3 in DNA: TGTGCCAGCAGCGTAGATCCTAGCCAAGAGACCCAGTACTTC. Its translation is CASSVDPSQETQYF.

This rearrangement joins TRBV12-3 or TRBV12-4 to TRBJ2-7; D is unresolved. The CDR3 contains 14 residues. The germline V and J ends were trimmed by 6 bases and 3 bases, with 15 bases remaining between them. The CDR3 DNA reads TGTGCCAGCAGCCTCACCGGGCGGTTCTACGAGCAGTACTTC. Translation gives CASSLTGRFYEQYF.

V is TRBV29-1 and J is TRBJ1-1, with D tentatively TRBD1 (5 bases). Trimming took 7 bases from V and 7 from J, leaving 16 bases between them. CDR1 and CDR2 (germline): SQVTM, ANQGSEA. The CDR3 has 12 residues. CDR3 bases: TGCAGCGGGGGGGACCCTAGTATTGAAGCTTTCTTT. This codes for CSGGDPSIEAFF. The full variable domain, its missing parts supplied by reference TRBV29-1 and TRBJ1-1, is SAVISQKPSRDICQRGTSLTIQCQVDSQVTMMFWYRQQPGQSLTLIATANQGSEATYESGFVIDKFPISRPNLTFSTLTVSNMSPEDSSIYLCSGGDPSIEAFFGQGTRLTVV.

The rearrangement joins TRBV10-3 to TRBJ2-7; possibly TRBD1 for D (6 bases). The CDR3 covers 13 residues. Trimming stripped 4 bases from V and 4 bases from J, with 11 bases between. CDR1 ENHRY and CDR2 SYGVKD come from the germline V gene. CDR3 in DNA: TGTGCCATCAGTGTTGGACAGAAATACGAGCAGTACTTC. This encodes CAISVGQKYEQYF.

The V and J genes are TRBV3-1 and TRBJ2-7; 7 bases line up with TRBD1. Germline CDR1 and CDR2: LGHDT and YNNKEL (reference sequence). The CDR3 length is 15 residues. V lost 4 bases and J lost 3; bases outside the gene matches: 9. CDR3 DNA: TGTGCCAGCAGCCCGATGGGACAGAGGTACTACGAGCAGTACTTC. Protein sequence: CASSPMGQRYYEQYF.

The rearrangement joins TRBV3-1 to TRBJ2-5; 8 bases line up with TRBD2. Looked up from germline, CDR1 is LGHDT and CDR2 is YNNKEL (reference sequence). The CDR3 is made up of 14 amino acids. Losses at the gene ends were 5 bases for V and 13 bases for J; bases not matched to a gene: 15. For the CDR3, the DNA is TGTGCCAGCAGCTATAGCGGGAAGCGTCGGGAGCGGTACTTC. Amino acids: CASSYSGKRRERYF.

The table lists this clonotype with many counts. The V gene is TRBV7-2, the J gene TRBJ2-7, with 7 bases identical to TRBD2. CDR3 length equals 14 residues. After removal of 3 bases from V and 5 bases from J, the junction contained 7 bases not matched to a gene. From germline, CDR1 is SGHTA and CDR2 FQGNSA. The CDR3 here is CASSFGLGAHEQYF. The CDR3 region has the DNA TGTGCCAGCAGCTTCGGACTAGGAGCCCACGAGCAGTACTTC. The full variable domain, rest sourced from reference TRBV7-2 and TRBJ2-7, is GAGVSQSPSNKVTEKGKDVELRCDPISGHTALYWYRQSLGQGLEFLIYFQGNSAPDKSGLPSDRFSAERTGGSVSTLTIQRTQQEDSAVYLCASSFGLGAHEQYFGPGTRLTVT.

This chain connects TRBV3-1 to TRBJ1-1, with 9 bases matching TRBD1. Germline V gives CDR1 LGHDT, CDR2 YNNKEL (reference sequence). J lost 2 bases, V lost 6 bases, and 7 bases had no gene match. The CDR3 consists of 15 residues. DNA for the CDR3: TGTGCCAGCAGACCACAGGGGGCGTTAAACACTGAAGCTTTCTTT. Translating gives CASRPQGALNTEAFF. Full variable domain (rest looked up from reference TRBV3-1 and TRBJ1-1): DTAVSQTPKYLVTQMGNDKSIKCEQNLGHDTMYWYKQDSKKFLKIMFSYNNKELIINETVPNRFSPKSPDKAHLNLHINSLELGDSAVYFCASRPQGALNTEAFFGQGTRLTVV.

This chain uses TRBV29-1 with TRBJ2-1, with D possibly being TRBD2 (6 bases). This CDR3 has 13 amino acids. Germline CDR1 is SQVTM and CDR2 is ANQGSEA. The V end lost 5 bases, the J end lost 7 bases, and 15 bases lay between the germline ends. The CDR3 sequence is CSVRRVPENEQFF. In nucleotides, the CDR3 is TGCAGCGTTAGGAGGGTTCCAGAAAATGAGCAGTTCTTC.

Of note for this clonotype: The junction departs from the called germline gene at one end, perhaps through a read error. The chain employs TRBV29-1 and TRBJ1-1; possible D gene TRBD1, 5 bases. The CDR3 has 13 amino acids. The germline gives CDR1 SQVTM, CDR2 ANQGSEA. As DNA, the CDR3 is TGCCGCGTTGAAACCGGGACCGACACTGAAGCTTTCTTT. Translated: CRVETGTDTEAFF.

The chain employs TRBV4-3 and TRBJ2-1, with no clear D. Germline CDR1 reads LGHNA; CDR2 reads YSLEER. The V gene lost 2 bases and the J gene lost 0 bases, with 11 bases spanning the gap. The CDR3 runs 16 residues. Written as DNA, the CDR3 is TGCGCCAGCAGCCAATTGATTGCAAGCTCCTACAATGAGCAGTTCTTC. Its translation: CASSQLIASSYNEQFF.

The chain links TRBV13 to TRBJ2-1, with 12 positions matching TRBD2. Germline CDR1 PRHDT, CDR2 FYEKMQ (reference sequence). Unmatched junction bases numbered 7, after V lost 0 bases and J lost 7 bases. The CDR3 is made up of 17 amino acids. The CDR3 here is CASSLGASGRVRNEQFF. CDR3 sequence (DNA): TGTGCCAGCAGCTTAGGGGCTAGCGGGAGGGTGAGAAATGAGCAGTTCTTC. The full variable domain, rest sourced from reference TRBV13 and TRBJ2-1, is AAGVIQSPRHLIKEKRETATLKCYPIPRHDTVYWYQQGPGQDPQFLISFYEKMQSDKGSIPDRFSAQQFSDYHSELNMSSLELGDSALYFCASSLGASGRVRNEQFFGPGTRLTVL.

This chain links TRBV10-3 with TRBJ2-3; 9 nucleotides agree with TRBD2. V shed 2 bases and J 5 bases; nucleotides not matched to a gene: 8. Germline CDR1 is ENHRY and CDR2 is SYGVKD. This CDR3 comprises 16 residues. Written as DNA, the CDR3 is TGTGCCATCAGTGAGAGTAGCGGGGGCGGAGAAGATACGCAGTATTTT. Translation: CAISESSGGGEDTQYF.

This chain uses TRBV7-2 with TRBJ2-5; 9 bases line up with TRBD1. The better agreement between TRBJ2-7 and the DNA end casts doubt on the J call. The CDR3 length is 15 residues. Germline-derived CDR1 and CDR2 are SGHTA and FQGNSA. CDR3 sequence reads: CASSPGQGYIHEQYF. The CDR3 DNA sequence: TGTGCCAGCAGCCCGGGACAGGGTTATATCCACGAGCAGTACTTC.

The rearrangement uses TRBV10-3 and TRBJ2-1, with 7 bases that match TRBD2. Germline lookup yields CDR1 ENHRY and CDR2 SYGVKD. V shed 2 bases and J 7 bases; nucleotides not matched to a gene: 8. This CDR3 region has 15 residues. Here the CDR3 reads CAISEAAGRLNEQFF. The DNA for the CDR3 is TGTGCCATCAGTGAGGCAGCGGGGCGACTGAATGAGCAGTTCTTC.